Included here is one T cell receptor beta chain sequence, with context. The record originates from a study of blood T cell repertoires in COVID-19. Overall study context: Spain, Italy and the United States supplied samples that represented acute and convalescent COVID-19.

The CDR3 has 14 amino acids. V gave up 0 bases and J gave up 7 bases, with 13 bases separating them. The V gene's germline CDR1 is SQVTM and CDR2 ANQGSEA. Authors' processing steps: Using reference gene primer amplification, nucleated cell counts were estimated. TCRdb's copy holds only in-frame clones and misses some; the assay was immunoSEQ multiplex PCR. V, J and clone size are those of that table, while D and trimming were read from the DNA. The sample comprises some 100,000 clones, approximately 92% of which are singletons, and around 6% rests with the top ten. This chain links TRBV29-1 with TRBJ1-3, with a possible D match to TRBD1 (6 bases). This TCR was recovered from a man aged 65 to 79 with acute or convalescent COVID-19. Sequencing was performed on peripheral blood. The CDR3 bases are TGCAGCGTTGAAGAGGGGGGGCCCGGGAACACCATATATTTT. Protein: CSVEEGGPGNTIYF.